This T cell receptor beta chain was identified during a study of T cell clonality in common variable immunodeficiency. Germline values: CDR1 SSHAT, CDR2 FNYEAQ (reference sequence). The J segment lost 0 bases and the V segment lost 1 base, leaving 5 bases of the junction unmatched. The CDR3 sequence is 16 residues long. In this sample, this clone turned up a few times. As yet, its antigen is unknown. The CDR3 extends 3 residues past the end of the read, so its final part is completed from the germline J gene. Reduced serum IgG, IgA and/or IgM plus specific antibody deficiency defined CVID. Of CVID subjects, 15 were female and 29 male, mean age about 40. Donors gave roughly 4.5 to 8 ml heparinized peripheral whole blood. Method: immunoSEQ multiplex PCR; TCRdb's copy keeps in-frame clones and lacks some. The sample holds about 33,000 clones, and no clone turns up only once. Study-wide points: TCRbeta clonality was increased in CVID versus healthy controls. Fewer deletions and N-nucleotide insertions were reportedly seen in common variable immunodeficiency TCR beta sequences.

Material for sequencing was peripheral blood mononuclear cells. This clonotype was sampled from a human donor with common variable immunodeficiency. The J gene is TRBJ2-5, the V gene TRBV7-7, with 7 bases identical to TRBD1. Incomplete CDR3 DNA: TGTGCCAGCAGCTTAGTCGACAGGGCCGACCAAGAGACC. Its translation is CASSLVDRADQET. The whole CDR3 sequence is CASSLVDRADQETQYF.